The 2 T cell receptor beta chains below were found in one sample sequenced in a study of monozygotic twins with inflammatory bowel disease. TCRdb reanalyzed the 5' RACE reads, giving one entry per CDR3 protein sequence and no DNA. Listed are around 450,000 distinct CDR3 sequences; 2.4% falls within the top ten. Sequencing was done on a sample of blood. The receptors originated from a human donor with ulcerative colitis or Crohn's disease, or a healthy co-twin of an affected twin (not recorded which).

This chain links TRBV3-1 with TRBJ1-5; with no DNA, the TCRdb D assignment of TRBD1 cannot be verified. This CDR3 spans 18 amino acids. The germline V gene has CDR1 LGHDT and CDR2 YNNKEL (reference sequence). CDR3 region: CASSQGRGRGEYNQPQHF.

This rearrangement joins TRBV5-1 to TRBJ2-3; without DNA, the TCRdb call of TRBD2 cannot be checked. Germline-derived CDR1 and CDR2 are SGHRS and YFSETQ. This CDR3 contains 16 residues. This CDR3 reads CASAYSGGPSTDTQYF. Using reference TRBV5-1 and TRBJ2-3 for the parts outside the CDR3, the full variable domain is KAGVTQTPRYLIKTRGQQVTLSCSPISGHRSVSWYQQTPGQGLQFLFEYFSETQRNKGNFPGRFSGRQFSNSRSEMNVSTLELGDSALYLCASAYSGGPSTDTQYFGPGTRLTVL.